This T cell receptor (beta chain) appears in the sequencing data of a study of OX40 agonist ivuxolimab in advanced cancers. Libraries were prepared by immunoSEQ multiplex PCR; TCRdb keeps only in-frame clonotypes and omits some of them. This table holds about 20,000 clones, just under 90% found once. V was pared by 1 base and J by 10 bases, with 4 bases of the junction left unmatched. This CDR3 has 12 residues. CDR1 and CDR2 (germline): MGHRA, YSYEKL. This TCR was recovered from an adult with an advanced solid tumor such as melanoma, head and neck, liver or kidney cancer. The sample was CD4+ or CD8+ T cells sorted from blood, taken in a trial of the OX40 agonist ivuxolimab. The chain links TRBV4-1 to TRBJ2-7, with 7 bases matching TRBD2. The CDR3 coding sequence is TGCGCCAGCAGCCAAGGAGGACTAGACCAGTACTTC. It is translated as CASSQGGLDQYF.